These 17 T cell receptor beta chains were all obtained from the same sample, sequenced in a study of T cells in Graves' hyperthyroidism and ophthalmopathy. RNA transcripts provided the source from which TCR beta CDR3 regions were amplified. The HTBI primer set served for first-round RT-PCR of the TCR CDR3. A single record per CDR3 protein comes from TCRdb applying MiXCR to the multiplex PCR reads. The repertoire has some 440,000 distinct CDR3 sequences, 15% to 18% of them found once; the top ten carry 12% to 15%. Specimen: blood. These receptor sequences come from a woman aged 18-30 years with Graves' hyperthyroidism.

This clonotype was recorded at least ten times. The chain combines TRBV20-1 with TRBJ2-3; D gene unclear. CDR3 length: 13 amino acids. Trimming removed 0 bases at V and 4 bases at J, with 8 bases between. Germline V gene lookup returns CDR1 DFQATT and CDR2 SNEGSKA (reference sequence). The CDR3 sequence is CSARDNGADTQYF. As DNA, the CDR3 is TGCAGTGCTAGAGATAATGGGGCAGATACGCAGTATTTT.

The chain recombines TRBV6-2 or TRBV6-3 with TRBJ2-1, with unresolved D. Germline CDR1 reads MNHEY; CDR2 reads SVGEGT. The germline V and J ends were trimmed by 2 bases and 2 bases, with 13 bases remaining between them. This CDR3 spans 16 amino acids. The CDR3 DNA reads TGTGCCAGCAGTTACCCTAGTTCTCGTGCCTACAATGAGCAGTTCTTC. Translating gives CASSYPSSRAYNEQFF.

This clonotype has only a few counts. The V call is TRBV5-1, the J call TRBJ1-1; D may be TRBD1 (5 bases). Deletions cut 4 bases from V and 0 bases from J, with 19 bases between. Per the germline V gene, CDR1 is SGHRS and CDR2 is YFSETQ. The CDR3 consists of 17 residues. The CDR3 reads CASSPGGHPGMNTEAFF. CDR3 DNA: TGCGCCAGCAGCCCGGGCGGACATCCAGGAATGAACACTGAAGCTTTCTTT.

J is TRBJ1-2 and V is TRBV6-4; maybe TRBD1 (5 bases). Germline CDR1 and CDR2: MRHNA and SNTAGT. This CDR3 spans 16 amino acids. V gave up 2 bases and J gave up 6 bases, with 19 bases separating them. This CDR3 reads CASSDTPGPMGDGYTF. The CDR3 nucleotides are TGTGCCAGCAGTGACACGCCGGGGCCGATGGGGGATGGCTACACCTTC.

This clonotype has at least ten counts. CDR3 DNA: TGTGCCAGCAGCTTAGACCCATCAGAGACCCAGTACTTC. Protein: CASSLDPSETQYF. V gene TRBV11-2 combines with J gene TRBJ2-5; D gene uncertain. CDR3 length: 13 amino acids. V gave up 0 bases and J gave up 4 bases, with 6 bases separating them. The V gene's germline CDR1 is SGHAT and CDR2 FQNNGV.

This clonotype was observed at least ten times. The chain employs TRBV20-1 and TRBJ2-1; the match to TRBD1 covers 7 bases. Germline CDR1 DFQATT, CDR2 SNEGSKA (reference sequence). The CDR3 runs 15 residues. Germline trimming cut 3 bases from V and 5 bases from J; bases unmatched to any gene: 10. The CDR3 nucleotides read TGCAGTGCTAGTCAACCTTCGACAGGGCACAATGAGCAGTTCTTC. Translation gives CSASQPSTGHNEQFF.

This clonotype appeared a few times. A read error is possible here, since a much larger clone lies one base away. This CDR3 reads CASSGILSAAYEQYF. In DNA, the CDR3 is TGTGCCAGCAGTGGAATATTGTCCGCGGCTTACGAGCAGTACTTC. The rearrangement joins TRBV2 to TRBJ2-7; the D is unclear. CDR3 length: 15 amino acids. Germline V gene data show CDR1 as SNHLY and CDR2 as FYNNEI. Trimming took 4 bases from V and 4 from J, leaving 17 bases between them.

V gene TRBV19 combines with J gene TRBJ2-1; D perhaps matches TRBD1 (6 bases). The CDR3 sequence is 14 residues long. The ends were cut back, 10 bases at V and 2 bases at J, with 15 bases in the middle. From germline, CDR1 is LNHDA and CDR2 SQIVND (reference sequence). The CDR3 region is CATSTGLTYNEQFF. DNA of the CDR3: TGTGCCACTAGCACAGGGCTGACCTACAATGAGCAGTTCTTC.

Note on this clonotype: A read error may account for a junction end that differs from germline. The rearrangement uses TRBV20-1 and TRBJ2-4, with a tentative D call TRBD2 (6 bases). The CDR3 is 15 amino acids. Germline-derived CDR1 and CDR2 are DFQATT and SNEGSKA (reference sequence). CDR3 region: CSARYGSLSKNVQYF. DNA of the CDR3: TGCAGTGCTAGATACGGGAGTTTGTCCAAAAACGTTCAGTACTTC.

In this sample, this clonotype turned up many times. Here the CDR3 reads CASSSGLAGGLGNEQFF. CDR3 bases: TGTGCCAGCAGTTCCGGACTAGCGGGAGGCCTTGGGAATGAGCAGTTCTTC. The J gene is TRBJ2-1, the V gene TRBV28; 14 bases fit TRBD2. The CDR3 is 17 residues long. Germline V gene sequence: CDR1 MDHEN, CDR2 SYDVKM. Trimming removed 4 bases from V and 7 bases from J; junction bases left unmatched: 9.

This clonotype was detected ten times or more. The chain is built from TRBV6-1 and TRBJ1-1; the D gene is possibly TRBD1 (5 bases). The germline V and J ends were trimmed by 7 bases and 4 bases, with 16 bases remaining between them. The germline V gene encodes CDR1 MNHNS and CDR2 SASEGT. This CDR3 spans 14 amino acids. This chain's CDR3 is CASTKSGHLTEAFF. As DNA, the CDR3 is TGTGCCAGCACTAAGAGTGGACACCTCACTGAAGCTTTCTTT.

This clonotype occurred once. The chain carries TRBV6-1 and TRBJ1-5, with D possibly matching TRBD1 (6 bases). CDR1 and CDR2 from the germline V gene are MNHNS and SASEGT. The length of the CDR3 is 15 residues. Trimming pared 6 bases from V and 0 bases from J, leaving 12 bases between. The CDR3 region is CASRTGQNSNQPQHF. The CDR3 bases are TGTGCCAGCAGAACCGGACAGAATAGCAATCAGCCCCAGCATTTT.

This clonotype came up many times. This chain joins TRBV18 and TRBJ1-1; TRBD1 is a possible D gene (6 bases). V lost 3 bases to trimming and J lost 2 bases, with 22 bases between them. CDR3 length: 18 residues. The germline V gene has CDR1 KGHSH and CDR2 LQKENI. CDR3 region: CASSPGRWRGPLNTEAFF. The CDR3 DNA reads as TGTGCCAGCTCACCCGGTAGGTGGCGGGGGCCACTCAACACTGAAGCTTTCTTT.

V and J are TRBV20-1 and TRBJ2-1, with TRBD2 matching 12 bases. Germline V gene sequence: CDR1 DFQATT, CDR2 SNEGSKA (reference sequence). The junction had 8 bases not matched to a gene; V was cut back by 5 bases and J by 6 bases. The CDR3 runs to 15 residues. In DNA form, the CDR3 reads TGCAGTGCTCAAGACAGGACTAGCGGGGTCAATGAGCAGTTCTTC. Its translation: CSAQDRTSGVNEQFF.

The table lists this clonotype with a few counts. The V and J genes are TRBV4-1 and TRBJ2-7; 9 bases align to TRBD1. Germline CDR1 is MGHRA and CDR2 is YSYEKL. Trimming cost V 2 bases and J 1 base; bases outside gene matches: 3. This CDR3 has 15 amino acids. The CDR3 nucleotides are TGCGCCAGCAGCCAAATGGACAGGGGTTCCTACGAGCAGTACTTC. This translates into CASSQMDRGSYEQYF.

This clonotype showed up just a few times. The V and J genes are TRBV9 and TRBJ2-7; 7 bases map to TRBD1. Germline lookup yields CDR1 SGDLS and CDR2 YYNGEE. This CDR3 region has 14 residues. J gave up 4 bases and V 4 bases, and 8 bases lay outside the gene matches. This CDR3 reads CASSPGTAWYEQYF. The CDR3 coding sequence is TGTGCCAGCAGCCCCGGGACAGCATGGTACGAGCAGTACTTC.

This clonotype occurred many times. CDR3 in amino acids: CASSLVGRRAYEQYF. DNA for the CDR3: TGTGCCAGCAGTTTAGTTGGGCGGCGGGCCTACGAGCAGTACTTC. The J gene is TRBJ2-7, the V gene TRBV28; possible D gene TRBD2, 5 bases. Germline values: CDR1 MDHEN, CDR2 SYDVKM. CDR3 length equals 15 residues. The V gene lost 2 bases and the J gene lost 2 bases, with 13 bases spanning the gap.